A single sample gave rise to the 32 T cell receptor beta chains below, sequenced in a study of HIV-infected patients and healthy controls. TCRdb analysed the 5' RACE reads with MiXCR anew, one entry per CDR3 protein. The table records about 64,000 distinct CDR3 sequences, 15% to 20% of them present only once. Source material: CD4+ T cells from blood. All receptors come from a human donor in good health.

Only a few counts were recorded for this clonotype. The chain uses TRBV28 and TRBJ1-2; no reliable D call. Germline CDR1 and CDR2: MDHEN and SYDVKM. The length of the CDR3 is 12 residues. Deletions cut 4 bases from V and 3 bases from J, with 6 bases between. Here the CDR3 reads CASSWKDYGYTF. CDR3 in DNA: TGTGCCAGCAGTTGGAAGGACTATGGCTACACCTTC.

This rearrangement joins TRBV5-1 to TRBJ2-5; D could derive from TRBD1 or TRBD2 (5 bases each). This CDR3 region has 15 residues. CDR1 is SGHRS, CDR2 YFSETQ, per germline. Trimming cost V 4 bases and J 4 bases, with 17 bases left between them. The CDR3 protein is CASSPLGTAGETQYF. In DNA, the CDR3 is TGCGCCAGCAGCCCTCTCGGGACGGCAGGAGAGACCCAGTACTTC.

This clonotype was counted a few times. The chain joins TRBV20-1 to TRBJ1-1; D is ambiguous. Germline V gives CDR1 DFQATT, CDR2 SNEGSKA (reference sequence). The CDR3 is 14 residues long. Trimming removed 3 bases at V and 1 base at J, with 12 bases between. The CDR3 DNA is TGCAGTGCTAGTGTAGTAGACAAGAACACTGAAGCTTTCTTT. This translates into CSASVVDKNTEAFF.

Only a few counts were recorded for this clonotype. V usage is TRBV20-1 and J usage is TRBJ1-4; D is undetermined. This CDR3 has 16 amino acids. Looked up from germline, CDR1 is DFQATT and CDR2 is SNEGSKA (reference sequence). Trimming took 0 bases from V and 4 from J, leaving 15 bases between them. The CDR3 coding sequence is TGCAGTGCTAGAGATACACCGGGCCCCTTTAATGAAAAACTGTTTTTT. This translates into CSARDTPGPFNEKLFF.

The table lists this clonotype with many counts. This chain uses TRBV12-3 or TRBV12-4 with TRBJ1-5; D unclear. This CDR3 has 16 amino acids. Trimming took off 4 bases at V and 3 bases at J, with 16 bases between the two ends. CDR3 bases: TGTGCCAGCAGTTCAGGAGCAGGAAACAACAATCAGCCCCAGCATTTT. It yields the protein CASSSGAGNNNQPQHF.

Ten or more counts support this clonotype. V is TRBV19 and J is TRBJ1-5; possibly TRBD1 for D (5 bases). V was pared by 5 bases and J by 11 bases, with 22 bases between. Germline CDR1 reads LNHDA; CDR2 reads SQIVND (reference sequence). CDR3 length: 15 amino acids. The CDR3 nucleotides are TGTGCCAGTAGTCCGGTTGCCAGGGCGACCTCGGCCCAGCATTTT. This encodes CASSPVARATSAQHF.

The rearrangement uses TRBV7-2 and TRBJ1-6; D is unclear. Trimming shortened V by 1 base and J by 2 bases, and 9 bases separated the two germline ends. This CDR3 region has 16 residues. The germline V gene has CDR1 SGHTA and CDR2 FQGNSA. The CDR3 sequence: CASSLGHRTYNSPLHF. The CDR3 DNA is TGTGCCAGCAGCTTAGGGCATAGGACCTATAATTCACCCCTCCACTTT.

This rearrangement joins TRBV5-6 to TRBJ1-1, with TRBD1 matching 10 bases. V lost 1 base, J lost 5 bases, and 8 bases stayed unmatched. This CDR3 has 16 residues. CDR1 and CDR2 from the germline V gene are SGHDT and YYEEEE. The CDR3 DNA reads TGTGCCAGCAGCTTGACCGGGACAGGGGTTGGTACTGAAGCTTTCTTT. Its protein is CASSLTGTGVGTEAFF.

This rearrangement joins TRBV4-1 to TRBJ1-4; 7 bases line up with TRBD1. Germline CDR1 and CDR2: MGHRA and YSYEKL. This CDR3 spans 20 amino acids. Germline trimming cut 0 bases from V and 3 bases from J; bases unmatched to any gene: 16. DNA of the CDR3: TGCGCCAGCAGCCAAGATTTCGTGCCCCAGGGGGTGCTAGCTAATGAAAAACTGTTTTTT. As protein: CASSQDFVPQGVLANEKLFF.

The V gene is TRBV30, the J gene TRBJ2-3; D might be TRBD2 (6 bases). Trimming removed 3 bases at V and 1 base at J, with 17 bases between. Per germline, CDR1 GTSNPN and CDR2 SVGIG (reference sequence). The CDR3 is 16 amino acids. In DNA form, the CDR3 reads TGTGCCTGGAGAATGGCGGGGTTTAGCGGCACAGATACGCAGTATTTT. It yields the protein CAWRMAGFSGTDTQYF.

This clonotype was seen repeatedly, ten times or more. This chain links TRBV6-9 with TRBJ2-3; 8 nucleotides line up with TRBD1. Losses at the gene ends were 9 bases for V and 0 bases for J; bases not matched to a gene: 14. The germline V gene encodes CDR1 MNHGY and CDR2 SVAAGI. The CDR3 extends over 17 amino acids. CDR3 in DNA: TGTGCCAGTCCCCGTGGGGACAGGCAAACTAGCACAGATACGCAGTATTTT. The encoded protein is CASPRGDRQTSTDTQYF.

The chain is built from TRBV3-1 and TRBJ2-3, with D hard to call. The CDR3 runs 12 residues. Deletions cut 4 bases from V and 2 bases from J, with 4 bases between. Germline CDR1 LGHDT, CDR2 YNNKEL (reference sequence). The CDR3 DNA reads TGTGCCAGCAGCCCTCACACAGATACGCAGTATTTT. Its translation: CASSPHTDTQYF.

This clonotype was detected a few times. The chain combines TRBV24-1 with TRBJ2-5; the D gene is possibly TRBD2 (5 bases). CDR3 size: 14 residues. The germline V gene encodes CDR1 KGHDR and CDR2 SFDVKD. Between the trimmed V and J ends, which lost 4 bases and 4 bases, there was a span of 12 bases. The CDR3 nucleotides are TGTGCCACCAGTGACGGAAGAGGGTTAGAGACCCAGTACTTC. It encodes CATSDGRGLETQYF.

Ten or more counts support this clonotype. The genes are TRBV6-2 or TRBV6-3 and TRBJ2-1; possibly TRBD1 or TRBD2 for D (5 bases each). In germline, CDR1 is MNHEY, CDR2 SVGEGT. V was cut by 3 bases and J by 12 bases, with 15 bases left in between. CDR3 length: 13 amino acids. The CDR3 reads CASSYTLTGAQFF. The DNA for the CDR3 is TGTGCCAGCAGTTATACCCTGACCGGGGCGCAGTTCTTC.

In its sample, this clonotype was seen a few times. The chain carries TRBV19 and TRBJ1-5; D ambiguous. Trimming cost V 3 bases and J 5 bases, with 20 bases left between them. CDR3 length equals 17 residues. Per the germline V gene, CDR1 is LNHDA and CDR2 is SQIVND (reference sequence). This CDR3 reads CASSIPTVALTHQPQHF. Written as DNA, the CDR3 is TGTGCCAGTAGTATTCCAACGGTAGCGCTGACGCATCAGCCCCAGCATTTT.

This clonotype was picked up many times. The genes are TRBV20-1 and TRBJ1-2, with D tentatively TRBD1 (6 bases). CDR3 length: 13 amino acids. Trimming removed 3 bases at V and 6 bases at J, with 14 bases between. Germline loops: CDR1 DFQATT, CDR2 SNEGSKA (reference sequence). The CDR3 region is CSARVTGPHGYTF. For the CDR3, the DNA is TGCAGTGCTAGGGTCACAGGGCCCCATGGCTACACCTTC.

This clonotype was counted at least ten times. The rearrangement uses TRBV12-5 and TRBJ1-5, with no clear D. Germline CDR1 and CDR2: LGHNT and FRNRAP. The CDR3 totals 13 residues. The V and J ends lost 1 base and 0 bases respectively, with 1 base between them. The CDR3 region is CASGLGSNQPQHF. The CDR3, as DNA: TGTGCTAGTGGTTTGGGTAGCAATCAGCCCCAGCATTTT.

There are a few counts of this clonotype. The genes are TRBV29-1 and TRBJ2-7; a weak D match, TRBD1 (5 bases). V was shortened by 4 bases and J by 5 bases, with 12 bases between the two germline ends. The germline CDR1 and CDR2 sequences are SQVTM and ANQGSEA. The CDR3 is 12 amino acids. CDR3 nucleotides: TGCAGCGTTGGCAGGGTGGGCGACGAGCAGTACTTC. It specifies CSVGRVGDEQYF.

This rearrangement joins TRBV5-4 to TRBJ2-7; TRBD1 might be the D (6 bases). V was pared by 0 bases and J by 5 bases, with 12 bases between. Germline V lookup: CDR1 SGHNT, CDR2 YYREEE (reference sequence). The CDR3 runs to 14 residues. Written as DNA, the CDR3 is TGTGCCAGCAGCTTGGACAGGGATCCCCACGAGCAGTACTTC. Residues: CASSLDRDPHEQYF.

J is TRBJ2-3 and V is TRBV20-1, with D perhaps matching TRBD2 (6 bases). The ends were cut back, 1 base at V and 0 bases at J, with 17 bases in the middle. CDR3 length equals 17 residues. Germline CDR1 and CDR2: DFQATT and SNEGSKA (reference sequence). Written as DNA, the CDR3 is TGCAGTGCTAGAGGCCCCCTTAGCGGAAGAAGCACAGATACGCAGTATTTT. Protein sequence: CSARGPLSGRSTDTQYF.

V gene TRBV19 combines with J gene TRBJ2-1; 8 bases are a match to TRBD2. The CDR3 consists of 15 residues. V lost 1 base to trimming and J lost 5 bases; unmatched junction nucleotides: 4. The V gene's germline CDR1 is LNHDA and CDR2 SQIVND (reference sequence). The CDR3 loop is CASSIGPGLDNEQFF. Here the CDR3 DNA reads TGTGCCAGTAGTATAGGCCCGGGACTAGACAATGAGCAGTTCTTC.

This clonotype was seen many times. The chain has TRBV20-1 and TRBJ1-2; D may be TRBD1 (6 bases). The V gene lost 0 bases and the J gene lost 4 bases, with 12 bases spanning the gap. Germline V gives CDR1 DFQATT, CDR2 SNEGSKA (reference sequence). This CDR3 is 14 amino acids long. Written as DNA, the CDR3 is TGCAGTGCTAGAGATGGCCAGGGGACCTATGGCTACACCTTC. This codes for CSARDGQGTYGYTF.

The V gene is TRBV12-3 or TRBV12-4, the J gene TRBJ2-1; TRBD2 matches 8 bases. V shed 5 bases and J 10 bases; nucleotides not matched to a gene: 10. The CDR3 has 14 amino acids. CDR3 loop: CASSPPGLVPEQFF. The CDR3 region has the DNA TGTGCCAGCAGTCCACCGGGACTAGTTCCCGAGCAGTTCTTC.

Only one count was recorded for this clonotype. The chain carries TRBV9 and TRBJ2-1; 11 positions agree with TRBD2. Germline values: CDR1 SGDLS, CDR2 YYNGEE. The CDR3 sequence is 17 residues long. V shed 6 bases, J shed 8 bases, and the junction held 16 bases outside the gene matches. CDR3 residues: CASKPGVLAGGPDEQFF. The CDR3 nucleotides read TGTGCCAGCAAGCCGGGGGTTTTAGCGGGAGGGCCTGATGAGCAGTTCTTC. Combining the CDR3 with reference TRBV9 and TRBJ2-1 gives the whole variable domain DSGVTQTPKHLITATGQRVTLRCSPRSGDLSVYWYQQSLDQGLQFLIQYYNGEERAKGNILERFSAQQFPDLHSELNLSSLELGDSALYFCASKPGVLAGGPDEQFFGPGTRLTVL.

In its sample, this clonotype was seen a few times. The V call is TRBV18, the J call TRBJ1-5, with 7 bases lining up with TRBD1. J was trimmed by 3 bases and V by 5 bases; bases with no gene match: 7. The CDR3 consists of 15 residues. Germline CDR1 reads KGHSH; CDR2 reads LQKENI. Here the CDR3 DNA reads TGTGCCAGCTCATCCCGGGACAGATTCAATCAGCCCCAGCATTTT. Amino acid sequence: CASSSRDRFNQPQHF.

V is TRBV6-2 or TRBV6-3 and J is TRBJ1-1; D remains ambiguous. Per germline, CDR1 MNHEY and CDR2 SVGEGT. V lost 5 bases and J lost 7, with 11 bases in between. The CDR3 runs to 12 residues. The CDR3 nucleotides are TGTGCCAGCAGTGGATCCCTTGTTGAAGCTTTCTTT. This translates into CASSGSLVEAFF.

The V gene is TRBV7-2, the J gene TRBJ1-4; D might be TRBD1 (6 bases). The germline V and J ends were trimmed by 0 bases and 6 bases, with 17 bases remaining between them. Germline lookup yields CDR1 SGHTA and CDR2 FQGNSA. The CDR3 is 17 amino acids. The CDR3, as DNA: TGTGCCAGCAGCTTAGCTGCTACTGATGGGGGCTATGAAAAACTGTTTTTT. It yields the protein CASSLAATDGGYEKLFF.

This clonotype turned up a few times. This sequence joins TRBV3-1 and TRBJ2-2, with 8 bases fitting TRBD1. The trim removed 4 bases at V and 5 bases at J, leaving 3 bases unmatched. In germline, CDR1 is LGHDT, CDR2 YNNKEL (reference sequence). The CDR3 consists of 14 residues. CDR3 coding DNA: TGTGCCAGCAGCCTCAGGGGGCAGACCGGGGAGCTGTTTTTT. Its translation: CASSLRGQTGELFF.

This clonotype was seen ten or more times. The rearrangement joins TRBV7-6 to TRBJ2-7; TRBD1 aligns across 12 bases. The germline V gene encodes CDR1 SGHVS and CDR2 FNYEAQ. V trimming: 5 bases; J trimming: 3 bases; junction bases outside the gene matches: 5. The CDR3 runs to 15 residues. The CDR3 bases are TGTGCCAGCAGCGCCCGGGACAGGGGGCTCTACGAGCAGTACTTC. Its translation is CASSARDRGLYEQYF.

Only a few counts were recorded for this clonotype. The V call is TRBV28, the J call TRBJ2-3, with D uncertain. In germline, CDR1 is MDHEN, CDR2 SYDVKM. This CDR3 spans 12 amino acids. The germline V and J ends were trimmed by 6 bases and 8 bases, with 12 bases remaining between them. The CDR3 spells CASSRTWGTQYF. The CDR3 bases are TGTGCCAGCAGCCGTACATGGGGTACGCAGTATTTT.

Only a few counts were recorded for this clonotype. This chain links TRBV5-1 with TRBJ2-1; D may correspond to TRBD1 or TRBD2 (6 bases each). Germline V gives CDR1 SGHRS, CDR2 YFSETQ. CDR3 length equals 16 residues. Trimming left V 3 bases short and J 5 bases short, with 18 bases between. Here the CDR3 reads CASSWGAGPGDNEQFF. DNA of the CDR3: TGCGCCAGCAGCTGGGGGGCGGGACCCGGCGACAATGAGCAGTTCTTC.

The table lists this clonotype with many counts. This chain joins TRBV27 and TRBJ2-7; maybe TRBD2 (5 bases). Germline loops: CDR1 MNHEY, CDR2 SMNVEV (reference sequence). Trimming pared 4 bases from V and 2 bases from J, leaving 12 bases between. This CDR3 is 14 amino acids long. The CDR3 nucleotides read TGTGCCAGCAGTTCCAACATGAGGGCCTACGAGCAGTACTTC. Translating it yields CASSSNMRAYEQYF.